These 2 T cell receptor beta chains were all obtained from the same sample, sequenced in a study of T cells after yellow fever vaccination. MiXCR was run by TCRdb on the 5' RACE reads, yielding one entry per CDR3 protein. Seen here are nearly 350,000 distinct CDR3 sequences, 8% to 9.5% observed once, and the top ten hold approximately 18%. Sequences were derived from PBMCs, sampled around 45 days after the first yellow fever vaccination. Receptors were obtained from a man in his late teens or twenties who received the YFV17D yellow fever vaccine.

The chain carries TRBV6-2 or TRBV6-3 and TRBJ1-5; D may be TRBD1 (5 bases). Per germline, CDR1 MNHEY and CDR2 SVGEGT. The V gene lost 7 bases and the J gene lost 1 base, with 11 bases spanning the gap. The CDR3 is 14 amino acids. DNA of the CDR3: TGTGCCAGCACGGGGCAGACGAGCAATCAGCCCCAGCATTTT. Translating it yields CASTGQTSNQPQHF.

This clonotype was seen a handful of times. The chain links TRBV7-9 to TRBJ1-4; tentatively, D is TRBD1 (5 bases). Trimming shortened V by 8 bases and J by 5 bases, and 15 bases separated the two germline ends. This CDR3 is 14 amino acids long. Germline loops: CDR1 SEHNR, CDR2 FQNEAQ (reference sequence). The CDR3 bases are TGTGCCAGCGACCCGCCAGGGCCGAATGAAAAACTGTTTTTT. It codes for CASDPPGPNEKLFF.